One and the same sample provided the 28 T cell receptor beta chains below, sequenced in a study of cytomegalovirus exposure and HLA in healthy donors. The PCR was carried out with 60 Vbeta primers and 13 Jbeta primers. TCRdb keeps only in-frame clones here, not all; method: immunoSEQ multiplex PCR. Seen here are 80,000 to 95,000 clones, over 65% observed once, and the top ten hold 16%. Input material: PBMCs. Receptors were obtained from a woman aged 18-30 years in good health and CMV-seropositive.

This chain links TRBV4-1 with TRBJ2-3; tentative D call: TRBD2 (5 bases). CDR1 and CDR2 (germline): MGHRA, YSYEKL. This CDR3 region has 16 residues. Trimming stripped 1 base from V and 6 bases from J, with 17 bases between. CDR3 sequence reads: CASSQGTAGPGDTQYF. CDR3 nucleotide sequence: TGCGCCAGCAGCCAAGGGACGGCGGGCCCGGGGGATACGCAGTATTTT.

This sequence joins TRBV6-4 and TRBJ2-3, with 10 bases that match TRBD1. This CDR3 is built from 16 residues. The J segment lost 4 bases and the V segment lost 0 bases, leaving 4 bases of the junction unmatched. Germline CDR1 MRHNA, CDR2 SNTAGT. CDR3 nucleotides: TGTGCCAGCAGTGACTCGAAGGGACAGGGGTCAGATACGCAGTATTTT. Residues: CASSDSKGQGSDTQYF.

This clone was seen a few times. This rearrangement joins TRBV7-2 to TRBJ2-5; TRBD2 matches 8 bases. Trimming at V came to 1 base and at J to 1 base, leaving 5 bases not matched to a gene. Germline V CDR1 and CDR2: SGHTA, FQGNSA. The CDR3 is made up of 16 amino acids. The CDR3 protein is CASSLGGGGLQETQYF. The CDR3 region has the DNA TGTGCCAGCAGCTTAGGGGGCGGGGGGCTCCAAGAGACCCAGTACTTC.

This clone turned up a few times. The chain employs TRBV2 and TRBJ1-2; a weak D match, TRBD1 (6 bases). Trimming took 10 bases from V and 7 from J, leaving 16 bases between them. Germline CDR1 is SNHLY and CDR2 is FYNNEI. This CDR3 region has 12 residues. The CDR3 is CAIIEGEGGYTF. The DNA of the CDR3 is TGTGCCATCATTGAGGGGGAGGGTGGCTACACCTTC.

This clone turned up a few times. The chain recombines TRBV28 with TRBJ1-1, with 12 positions matching TRBD1. From germline, CDR1 is MDHEN and CDR2 SYDVKM. V gave up 5 bases and J gave up 11 bases; unmatched junction bases: 6. This CDR3 contains 13 residues. The DNA for the CDR3 is TGTGCCAGCAGTGGGGACAGGGGGCGCGAGGCTTTCTTT. It encodes CASSGDRGREAFF.

The chain uses TRBV28 and TRBJ1-6, with 7 bases aligning to TRBD1. V gave up 5 bases and J gave up 7 bases; unmatched junction bases: 8. Germline CDR1 reads MDHEN; CDR2 reads SYDVKM. The CDR3 has 15 amino acids. The CDR3 DNA reads as TGTGCCAGCAGTCAGGTGGACAGGCCCAATTCACCCCTCCACTTT. Its translation is CASSQVDRPNSPLHF.

V is TRBV28 and J is TRBJ1-1; 7 bases line up with TRBD1. The CDR3 has 15 amino acids. J was trimmed by 2 bases and V by 7 bases; bases with no gene match: 10. Germline CDR1 reads MDHEN; CDR2 reads SYDVKM. CDR3 protein: CASTRDSAYNTEAFF. CDR3 DNA sequence: TGTGCCAGCACCCGGGACAGTGCATACAACACTGAAGCTTTCTTT.

This clone has more than one count but fewer than ten. CDR3 sequence: CASSSGQQETQYF. The CDR3 DNA is TGTGCCAGCAGCTCGGGACAGCAAGAGACCCAGTACTTC. The chain is built from TRBV5-6 and TRBJ2-5, with 7 bases lining up with TRBD1. This CDR3 is built from 13 residues. Losses at the gene ends were 3 bases for V and 2 bases for J; bases not matched to a gene: 1. Germline CDR1 SGHDT, CDR2 YYEEEE.

This clone was seen just once. Other nucleotide sequences from this sample produce the same CDR3. This chain uses TRBV7-2 with TRBJ2-3; 7 bases align to TRBD2. Germline V gene data show CDR1 as SGHTA and CDR2 as FQGNSA. The V segment lost 0 bases and the J segment 0 bases; nucleotides outside the gene matches: 0. CDR3 length equals 15 residues. The CDR3 here is CASSLASGSTDTQYF. For the CDR3, the DNA is TGTGCCAGCAGCTTAGCTAGCGGGAGCACAGATACGCAGTATTTT.

This chain links TRBV29-1 with TRBJ2-7; 8 bases line up with TRBD1. In germline, CDR1 is SQVTM, CDR2 ANQGSEA. With V trimmed by 4 bases and J by 2 bases, 4 bases remained unmatched. The CDR3 is made up of 13 amino acids. The CDR3 nucleotides are TGCAGCGTTGTACAGGGGGTCCCCTACGAGCAGTACTTC. Encoded protein: CSVVQGVPYEQYF.

The chain recombines TRBV7-3 with TRBJ1-3; the D is unclear. Germline V gene sequence: CDR1 SGHTA, CDR2 FQGTGA. Deletions cut 0 bases from V and 0 bases from J, with 9 bases between. This CDR3 contains 16 residues. CDR3 amino acids: CASSLTAGFSGNTIYF. The CDR3 DNA follows: TGTGCCAGCAGCTTAACGGCGGGTTTCTCTGGAAACACCATATATTTT.

The CDR3 DNA follows: TGTGCCAGCAGCTTAGAATTAGCGGGAGGAGCCTACAATGAGCAGTTCTTC. This codes for CASSLELAGGAYNEQFF. This chain uses TRBV7-9 with TRBJ2-1, with TRBD2 identical over 10 bases. V was clipped by 1 base and J by 2 bases; unmatched bases: 5. The germline CDR1 and CDR2 sequences are SEHNR and FQNEAQ (reference sequence). CDR3 length equals 17 residues.

A few counts support this clone. This chain links TRBV5-6 with TRBJ2-7; D perhaps matches TRBD2 (7 bases). From germline, CDR1 is SGHDT and CDR2 YYEEEE. The CDR3 extends over 15 amino acids. The V gene lost 4 bases and the J gene lost 0 bases, with 14 bases spanning the gap. The CDR3 is CASSPRGASSYEQYF. The CDR3 DNA reads as TGTGCCAGCAGCCCTCGGGGGGCTAGCTCCTACGAGCAGTACTTC.

V is TRBV2 and J is TRBJ1-1; 7 positions agree with TRBD1. V trimming: 10 bases; J trimming: 0 bases; junction bases outside the gene matches: 5. The CDR3 is made up of 13 amino acids. In germline, CDR1 is SNHLY, CDR2 FYNNEI. The CDR3 is CATRQGMNTEAFF. The DNA of the CDR3 is TGTGCCACCAGACAGGGTATGAACACTGAAGCTTTCTTT.

There are a few counts of this clone. CDR3 nucleotides: TGTGCCAGCTCTGGACTAGCGGGGGGGCAAGATACGCAGTATTTT. As protein: CASSGLAGGQDTQYF. The chain uses TRBV6-5 and TRBJ2-3, with 15 bases identical to TRBD2. The CDR3 spans 15 residues. Trimming removed 8 bases from V and 5 bases from J; junction bases left unmatched: 5. In germline, CDR1 is MNHEY, CDR2 SVGAGI.

The J gene is TRBJ1-2, the V gene TRBV2, with a tentative D call TRBD1 (6 bases). Germline CDR1 reads SNHLY; CDR2 reads FYNNEI. The CDR3 length is 14 residues. Trimming took off 2 bases at V and 8 bases at J, with 15 bases between the two ends. CDR3 protein: CASSEFGAGDGYTF. In nucleotides, the CDR3 is TGTGCCAGCAGTGAATTCGGGGCAGGGGACGGCTACACCTTC.

This clone was found a few times. The gene calls are TRBV6-4 and TRBJ2-3, with 7 bases that match TRBD2. V shed 4 bases and J 2 bases; nucleotides not matched to a gene: 6. The CDR3 sequence is 15 residues long. In germline, CDR1 is MRHNA, CDR2 SNTAGT. In nucleotides, the CDR3 is TGTGCCAGCAGTGTCGGGACTATCCACACAGATACGCAGTATTTT. Its translation: CASSVGTIHTDTQYF.

This chain joins TRBV29-1 and TRBJ2-3; D is possibly TRBD1 (6 bases). The CDR3 totals 12 residues. V lost 4 bases to trimming and J lost 1 base, with 6 bases between them. Germline CDR1 reads SQVTM; CDR2 reads ANQGSEA. The CDR3 DNA sequence: TGCAGCGTTGGACAGGGCACAGATACGCAGTATTTT. Encoded protein: CSVGQGTDTQYF.

This clone was seen only a few times. The chain couples TRBV11-1 to TRBJ2-7, with D unresolved. CDR3 length: 13 amino acids. Trimming left V 0 bases short and J 2 bases short, with 5 bases between. Germline CDR1 SGHAT, CDR2 FQDESV (reference sequence). CDR3 region: CASSLAPAYEQYF. CDR3 DNA sequence: TGTGCCAGCAGCTTAGCGCCGGCCTACGAGCAGTACTTC.

The chain couples TRBV27 to TRBJ2-7, with 9 bases lining up with TRBD1. The junction had 4 bases not matched to a gene; V was cut back by 5 bases and J by 2 bases. CDR3 length equals 14 residues. Per the germline V gene, CDR1 is MNHEY and CDR2 is SMNVEV (reference sequence). CDR3 sequence reads: CASSEGQGPYEQYF. CDR3 DNA: TGTGCCAGCAGTGAGGGACAGGGACCCTACGAGCAGTACTTC.

The chain combines TRBV9 with TRBJ1-2, with TRBD1 matching over 8 bases. Germline V gene sequence: CDR1 SGDLS, CDR2 YYNGEE. This CDR3 has 15 amino acids. J lost 4 bases, V lost 3 bases, and 8 bases had no gene match. CDR3 amino acids: CASSAGQGSVYGYTF. The CDR3, as DNA: TGTGCCAGCAGCGCCGGACAGGGCTCGGTCTATGGCTACACCTTC.

The chain couples TRBV5-6 to TRBJ2-5, with 7 positions matching TRBD1. V dropped 2 bases and J dropped 0; count of bases not matched to a gene: 7. In germline, CDR1 is SGHDT, CDR2 YYEEEE. The CDR3 length is 16 residues. The CDR3 sequence is CASSFTGVGYQETQYF. The CDR3 nucleotides read TGTGCCAGCAGCTTCACAGGGGTTGGGTACCAAGAGACCCAGTACTTC. Using reference TRBV5-6 and TRBJ2-5 for the parts outside the CDR3, the full variable domain is DAGVTQSPTHLIKTRGQQVTLRCSPKSGHDTVSWYQQALGQGPQFIFQYYEEEERQRGNFPDRFSGHQFPNYSSELNVNALLLGDSALYLCASSFTGVGYQETQYFGPGTRLLVL.

The rearrangement uses TRBV9 and TRBJ2-1, with D tentatively TRBD2 (6 bases). Germline V gene data show CDR1 as SGDLS and CDR2 as YYNGEE. This CDR3 region has 15 residues. V was trimmed by 0 bases and J by 9 bases, leaving 16 bases between them. The CDR3 region is CASSVGREGISEQFF. The CDR3 nucleotides read TGTGCCAGCAGCGTAGGGCGGGAAGGGATCTCTGAGCAGTTCTTC.

There are a few counts of this clone. The V call is TRBV28, the J call TRBJ2-5, with TRBD2 as a possible D gene (5 bases). V shed 6 bases and J shed 5 bases, with 16 bases lying between them. CDR1 is MDHEN and CDR2 is SYDVKM in the germline V gene. The CDR3 totals 14 residues. This CDR3 is CASSLTDFGETQYF. CDR3 bases: TGTGCCAGCAGCCTGACGGACTTTGGGGAGACCCAGTACTTC.

CDR3 protein: CASSAVQGAYNEQFF. CDR3 sequence (DNA): TGTGCCAGCAGCGCCGTCCAGGGGGCCTACAATGAGCAGTTCTTC. V gene TRBV9 combines with J gene TRBJ2-1; 7 bases map to TRBD1. The V gene's germline CDR1 is SGDLS and CDR2 YYNGEE. V gave up 3 bases and J gave up 2 bases; unmatched junction bases: 5. There are 15 residues in the CDR3. The entire variable domain, with the rest obtained from reference TRBV9 and TRBJ2-1, is as follows: DSGVTQTPKHLITATGQRVTLRCSPRSGDLSVYWYQQSLDQGLQFLIQYYNGEERAKGNILERFSAQQFPDLHSELNLSSLELGDSALYFCASSAVQGAYNEQFFGPGTRLTVL.

This chain links TRBV7-8 with TRBJ1-2; maybe TRBD1 (5 bases). Between the trimmed V and J ends, which lost 5 bases and 4 bases, there was a span of 8 bases. Per germline, CDR1 SGHVS and CDR2 FQNEAQ. This CDR3 spans 12 amino acids. CDR3 residues: CASSLGGYGYTF. CDR3 bases: TGTGCCAGCAGCCTCGGGGGCTATGGCTACACCTTC.

The chain joins TRBV4-2 to TRBJ2-7; D perhaps matches TRBD1 (6 bases). The V end lost 4 bases, the J end lost 2 bases, and 15 bases lay between the germline ends. Germline V gene data show CDR1 as LGHNA and CDR2 as YNFKEQ. The CDR3 runs to 15 residues. CDR3 protein: CASSLSSDSPYEQYF. The CDR3 coding sequence is TGTGCCAGCAGCCTCTCATCGGACAGTCCCTACGAGCAGTACTTC.

The J gene is TRBJ2-3, the V gene TRBV7-9, with 16 bases identical to TRBD2. V lost 5 bases, J lost 0 bases, and 5 bases stayed unmatched. Germline V gene lookup returns CDR1 SEHNR and CDR2 FQNEAQ (reference sequence). The CDR3 is 18 amino acids. The CDR3 region is CASSMGLAGGPSTDTQYF. CDR3 nucleotide sequence: TGTGCCAGCAGCATGGGACTAGCGGGGGGGCCTAGCACAGATACGCAGTATTTT.